This entry lists 13 T cell receptor beta chains sequenced from one sample in a study of cytomegalovirus exposure and HLA in healthy donors. Amplification used 60 Vbeta primers and 13 Jbeta primers. TCRdb keeps only in-frame clones here, not all; method: immunoSEQ multiplex PCR. The sample records about 150,000 clones, under 85% being singletons. Sequences were obtained from PBMCs. Every receptor here comes from a man between 18 and 29 years old in good health and CMV-seronegative.

The chain joins TRBV2 to TRBJ2-7; D perhaps matches TRBD2 (6 bases). From germline, CDR1 is SNHLY and CDR2 FYNNEI. This CDR3 has 12 amino acids. Deletions cut 7 bases from V and 6 bases from J, with 13 bases between. The CDR3 loop is CASNSAGGEQYF. As DNA, the CDR3 is TGTGCCAGCAATTCGGCCGGGGGCGAGCAGTACTTC.

CDR3 amino acids: CASSKRTGGGDTQYF. DNA of the CDR3: TGTGCCAGCAGCAAGCGGACAGGGGGAGGAGATACGCAGTATTTT. The J gene is TRBJ2-3, the V gene TRBV7-9, with 10 bases lining up with TRBD1. Germline values: CDR1 SEHNR, CDR2 FQNEAQ (reference sequence). The junction had 7 bases not matched to a gene; V was cut back by 5 bases and J by 5 bases. This CDR3 has 15 residues.

A note on this clone: One junction end disagrees with the germline gene, perhaps due to a read error. The chain combines TRBV2 with TRBJ2-4; 8 bases match TRBD1. The CDR3 length is 16 residues. Germline CDR1 is SNHLY and CDR2 is FYNNEI. Here the CDR3 DNA reads TGTGCCAGCAGCGAAGAGACAGGGGTTGCGGGAAACATTCAGTACTTC. Translating it yields CASSEETGVAGNIQYF.

This chain uses TRBV4-1 with TRBJ2-5; 7 bases align to TRBD1. From germline, CDR1 is MGHRA and CDR2 YSYEKL. This CDR3 has 15 residues. V lost 5 bases to trimming and J lost 2 bases; unmatched junction nucleotides: 8. CDR3 nucleotide sequence: TGCGCCAGCAGCGCTCGACAGGGCTTACAAGAGACCCAGTACTTC. It translates to CASSARQGLQETQYF.

The chain joins TRBV20-1 to TRBJ2-1, with a possible D match to TRBD2 (7 bases). CDR3 size: 11 residues. Germline CDR1 and CDR2: DFQATT and SNEGSKA (reference sequence). CDR3 nucleotide sequence: TGCGGGGGGGCTTTCCACAATGAGCAGTTCTTC. Its protein is CGGAFHNEQFF.

The chain recombines TRBV6-5 with TRBJ2-1, with 11 bases lining up with TRBD2. The CDR3 runs to 12 residues. CDR1 is MNHEY, CDR2 SVGAGI, per germline. The J segment lost 9 bases and the V segment lost 6 bases, leaving 1 base of the junction unmatched. CDR3 sequence: CASRGTSGEQFF. CDR3 DNA: TGTGCCAGCAGGGGGACTAGCGGTGAGCAGTTCTTC.

The table lists this clone with a count of one. The CDR3 is CASSFPRQGHNQPQHF. The CDR3 DNA sequence: TGTGCCAGCAGTTTTCCACGACAGGGCCACAATCAGCCCCAGCATTTT. The gene calls are TRBV28 and TRBJ1-5, with 7 bases fitting TRBD1. Per the germline V gene, CDR1 is MDHEN and CDR2 is SYDVKM. CDR3 length: 16 residues. Unmatched junction bases numbered 8, after V lost 3 bases and J lost 3 bases.

The J gene is TRBJ1-5, the V gene TRBV7-2, with 9 bases fitting TRBD1. V lost 5 bases and J lost 8; bases outside the gene matches: 4. CDR1 and CDR2 (germline): SGHTA, FQGNSA. There are 13 residues in the CDR3. The chain's CDR3 is CASSPRTGEPQHF. The CDR3 DNA reads TGTGCCAGCAGCCCCAGGACAGGGGAGCCCCAGCATTTT.

This clone showed up just a few times. A junction end diverges from the germline sequence, so it may reflect a read error. The J gene is TRBJ1-2, the V gene TRBV2; 11 nucleotides align to TRBD1. Germline CDR1 reads SNHLY; CDR2 reads FYNNEI. The CDR3 contains 14 residues. The CDR3 coding sequence is TGTGCCAGCAGGGAAGGACAGGGGGCGGATGGCTACACCTTC. Amino acid sequence: CASREGQGADGYTF.

The CDR3 nucleotides read TGTGCCAGCAGCATCCCCGGGGGGGACGGGACTGAAGCTTTCTTT. This sequence encodes CASSIPGGDGTEAFF. The chain recombines TRBV28 with TRBJ1-1, with D perhaps TRBD1 (5 bases). Germline lookup yields CDR1 MDHEN and CDR2 SYDVKM. V was clipped by 6 bases and J by 5 bases, with 19 bases between them. This CDR3 comprises 15 residues.

The chain carries TRBV6-1 and TRBJ1-4; 11 bases map to TRBD1. Germline loops: CDR1 MNHNS, CDR2 SASEGT. The CDR3 is 14 residues long. The V gene end was trimmed by 6 bases and the J gene end by 5 bases; junction bases not matched to a gene: 2. CDR3 nucleotide sequence: TGTGCCAGCAGGGACAGGGGGCTAAATGAAAAACTGTTTTTT. It specifies CASRDRGLNEKLFF.

The V and J genes are TRBV20-1 and TRBJ2-7; D ambiguous. V dropped 1 base and J dropped 6 bases, with 7 bases sitting between them. The CDR3 covers 11 residues. Germline V gene data show CDR1 as DFQATT and CDR2 as SNEGSKA (reference sequence). As DNA, the CDR3 is TGCAGTGCTAGAGGTTCCGTCGAGCAGTACTTC. This gives the protein CSARGSVEQYF.

The V call is TRBV10-2, the J call TRBJ1-4; tentatively, D is TRBD1 (5 bases). CDR3 length equals 14 residues. The germline gives CDR1 WSHSY, CDR2 SAAADI. Trimming stripped 4 bases from V and 0 bases from J, with 6 bases between. DNA for the CDR3: TGCGCCAGCAGTGGGGGGGCAACTAATGAAAAACTGTTTTTT. This translates into CASSGGATNEKLFF.